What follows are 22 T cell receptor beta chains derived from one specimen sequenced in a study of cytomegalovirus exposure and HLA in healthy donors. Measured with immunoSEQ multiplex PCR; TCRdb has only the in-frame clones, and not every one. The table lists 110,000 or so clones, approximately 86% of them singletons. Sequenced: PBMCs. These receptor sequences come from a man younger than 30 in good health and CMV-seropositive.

In DNA form, the CDR3 reads TGCGCCAGCAGCTTGGCCCAGAACTCCTACAATGAGCAGTTCTTC. Translated: CASSLAQNSYNEQFF. The chain combines TRBV5-1 with TRBJ2-1; unclear D gene. The CDR3 covers 15 residues. V lost 0 bases and J 0 bases, leaving 7 bases between the germline ends. CDR1 is SGHRS, CDR2 YFSETQ, per germline.

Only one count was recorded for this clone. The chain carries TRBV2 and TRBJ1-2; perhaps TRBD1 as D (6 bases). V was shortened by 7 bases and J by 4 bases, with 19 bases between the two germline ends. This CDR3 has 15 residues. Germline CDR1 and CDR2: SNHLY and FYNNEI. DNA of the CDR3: TGTGCCAGCACCGAGGGGGGGCGCGGTAGCTATGGCTACACCTTC. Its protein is CASTEGGRGSYGYTF.

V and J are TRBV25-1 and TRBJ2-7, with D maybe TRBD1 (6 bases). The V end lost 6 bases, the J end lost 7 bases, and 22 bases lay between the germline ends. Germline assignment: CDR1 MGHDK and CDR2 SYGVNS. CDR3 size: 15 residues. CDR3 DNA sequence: TGTGCCAGCAGCGATTTGCGAGGGGGTACGTTTGAGCAGTACTTC. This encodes CASSDLRGGTFEQYF.

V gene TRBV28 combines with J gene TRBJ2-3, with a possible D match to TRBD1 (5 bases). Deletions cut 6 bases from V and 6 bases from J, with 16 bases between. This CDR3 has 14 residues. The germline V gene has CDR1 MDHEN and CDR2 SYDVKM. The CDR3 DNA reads TGTGCCAGCAGCCCTGCTGGGGCGACGGATACGCAGTATTTT. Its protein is CASSPAGATDTQYF. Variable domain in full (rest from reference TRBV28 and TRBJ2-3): DVKVTQSSRYLVKRTGEKVFLECVQDMDHENMFWYRQDPGLGLRLIYFSYDVKMKEKGDIPEGYSVSREKKERFSLILESASTNQTSMYLCASSPAGATDTQYFGPGTRLTVL.

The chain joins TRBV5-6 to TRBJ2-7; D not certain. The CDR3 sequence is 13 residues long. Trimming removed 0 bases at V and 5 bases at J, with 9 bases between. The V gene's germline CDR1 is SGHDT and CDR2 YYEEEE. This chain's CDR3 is CASSLEFGHEQYF. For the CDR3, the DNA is TGTGCCAGCAGCTTGGAGTTTGGGCACGAGCAGTACTTC.

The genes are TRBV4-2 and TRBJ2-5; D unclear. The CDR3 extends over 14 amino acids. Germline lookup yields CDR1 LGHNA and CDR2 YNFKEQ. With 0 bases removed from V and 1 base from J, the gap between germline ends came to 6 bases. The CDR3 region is CASSQDTGQETQYF. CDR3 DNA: TGTGCCAGCAGCCAAGATACGGGCCAAGAGACCCAGTACTTC.

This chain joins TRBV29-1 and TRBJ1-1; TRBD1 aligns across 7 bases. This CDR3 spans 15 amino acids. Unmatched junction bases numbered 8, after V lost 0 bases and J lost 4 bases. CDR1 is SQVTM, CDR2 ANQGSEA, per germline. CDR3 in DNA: TGCAGCGTTGAAGATCTTCAGGGGGTTCGCACTGAAGCTTTCTTT. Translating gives CSVEDLQGVRTEAFF.

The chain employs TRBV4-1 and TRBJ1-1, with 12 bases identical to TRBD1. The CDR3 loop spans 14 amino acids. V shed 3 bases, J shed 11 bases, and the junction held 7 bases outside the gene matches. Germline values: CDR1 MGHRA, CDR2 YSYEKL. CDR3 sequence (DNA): TGCGCCAGCAGCCAGGGGACAGGGGGCATCGAGGCTTTCTTT. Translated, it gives CASSQGTGGIEAFF.

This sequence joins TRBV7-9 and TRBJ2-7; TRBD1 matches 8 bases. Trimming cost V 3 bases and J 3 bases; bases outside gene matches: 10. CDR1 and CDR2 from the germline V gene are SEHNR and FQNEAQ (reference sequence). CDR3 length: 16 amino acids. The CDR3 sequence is CASSFGLTGDGYEQYF. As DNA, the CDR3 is TGTGCCAGCAGCTTCGGGTTGACAGGGGACGGCTACGAGCAGTACTTC.

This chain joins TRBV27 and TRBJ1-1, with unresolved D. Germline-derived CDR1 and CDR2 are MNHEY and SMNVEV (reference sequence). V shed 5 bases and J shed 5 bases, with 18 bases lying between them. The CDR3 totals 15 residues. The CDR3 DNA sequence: TGTGCCAGCAGTGGATGGGGTGTTGGGGAGACTGAAGCTTTCTTT. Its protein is CASSGWGVGETEAFF.

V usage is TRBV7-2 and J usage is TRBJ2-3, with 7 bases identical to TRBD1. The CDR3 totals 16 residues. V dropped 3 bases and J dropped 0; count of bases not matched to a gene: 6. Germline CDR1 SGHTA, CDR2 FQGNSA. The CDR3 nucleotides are TGTGCCAGCAGCTTCAGGGGGTTAGAAAGCACAGATACGCAGTATTTT. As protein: CASSFRGLESTDTQYF.

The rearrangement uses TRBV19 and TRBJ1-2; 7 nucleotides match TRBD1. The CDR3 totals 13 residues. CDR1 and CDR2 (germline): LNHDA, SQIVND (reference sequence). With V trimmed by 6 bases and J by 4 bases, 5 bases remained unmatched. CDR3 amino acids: CASSLTGTYGYTF. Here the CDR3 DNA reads TGTGCCAGTAGCCTGACAGGGACCTATGGCTACACCTTC. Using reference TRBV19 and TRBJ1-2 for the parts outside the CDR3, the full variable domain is DGGITQSPKYLFRKEGQNVTLSCEQNLNHDAMYWYRQDPGQGLRLIYYSQIVNDFQKGDIAEGYSVSREKKESFPLTVTSAQKNPTAFYLCASSLTGTYGYTFGSGTRLTVV.

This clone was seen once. The CDR3 region has the DNA TGCGCCAGCAGCCAACTTAATGTAGGCAATCAGCCCCAGCATTTT. The encoded protein is CASSQLNVGNQPQHF. V usage is TRBV4-1 and J usage is TRBJ1-5, with D unclear. Trimming shortened V by 2 bases and J by 2 bases, and 10 bases separated the two germline ends. Germline V gene data show CDR1 as MGHRA and CDR2 as YSYEKL. This CDR3 contains 15 residues.

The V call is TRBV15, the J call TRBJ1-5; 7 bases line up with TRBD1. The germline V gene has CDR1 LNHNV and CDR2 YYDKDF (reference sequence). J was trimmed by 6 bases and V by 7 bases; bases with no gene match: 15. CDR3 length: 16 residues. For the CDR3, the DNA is TGTGCCACCACGCCAGGGGGGAAGGCATTGGGTCAGCCCCAGCATTTT. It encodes CATTPGGKALGQPQHF.

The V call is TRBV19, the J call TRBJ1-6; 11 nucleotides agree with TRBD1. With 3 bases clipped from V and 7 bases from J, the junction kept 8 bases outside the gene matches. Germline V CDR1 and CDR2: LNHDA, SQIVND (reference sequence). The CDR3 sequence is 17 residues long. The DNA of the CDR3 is TGTGCCAGTAGTATCCGGGGGACAGGGGGAGGAAATTCACCCCTCCACTTT. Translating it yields CASSIRGTGGGNSPLHF.

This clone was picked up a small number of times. The CDR3 here is CASRQGGEQFF. The CDR3 coding sequence is TGCGCCAGCAGGCAGGGCGGTGAGCAGTTCTTC. V gene TRBV23-1 combines with J gene TRBJ2-1, with D perhaps TRBD1 (5 bases). TRBV23-1 is an open reading frame whose function is uncertain. CDR3 length: 11 residues. V gave up 6 bases and J gave up 9 bases, with 9 bases separating them.

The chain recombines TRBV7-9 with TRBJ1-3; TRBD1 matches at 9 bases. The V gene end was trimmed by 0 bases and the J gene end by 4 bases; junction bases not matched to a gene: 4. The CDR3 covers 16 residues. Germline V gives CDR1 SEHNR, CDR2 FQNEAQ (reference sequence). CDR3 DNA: TGTGCCAGCAGCTTAGCCGGGACAGGGACAGGAAACACCATATATTTT. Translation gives CASSLAGTGTGNTIYF.

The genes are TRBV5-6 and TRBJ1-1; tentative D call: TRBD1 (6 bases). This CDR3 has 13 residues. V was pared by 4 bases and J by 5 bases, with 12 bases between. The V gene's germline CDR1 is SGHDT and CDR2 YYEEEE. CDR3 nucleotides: TGTGCCAGCAGCCCTTCTACAGGGACTGAAGCTTTCTTT. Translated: CASSPSTGTEAFF.

CDR3 in DNA: TGTGCCAGCAGCTTAGCGCGGGTCCTGACGGGGGCGAACACCGGGGAGCTGTTTTTT. It translates to CASSLARVLTGANTGELFF. V usage is TRBV7-9 and J usage is TRBJ2-2; D may be TRBD2 (6 bases). The germline V and J ends were trimmed by 0 bases and 0 bases, with 17 bases remaining between them. Germline V CDR1 and CDR2: SEHNR, FQNEAQ (reference sequence). The CDR3 spans 19 residues.

CDR3 in amino acids: CASKTGDGTEAFF. The CDR3 nucleotides read TGTGCCAGCAAGACAGGGGATGGGACTGAAGCTTTCTTT. V gene TRBV6-4 combines with J gene TRBJ1-1; 8 nucleotides line up with TRBD1. The CDR3 has 13 amino acids. V shed 7 bases and J 5 bases; nucleotides not matched to a gene: 6. The V gene's germline CDR1 is MRHNA and CDR2 SNTAGT.

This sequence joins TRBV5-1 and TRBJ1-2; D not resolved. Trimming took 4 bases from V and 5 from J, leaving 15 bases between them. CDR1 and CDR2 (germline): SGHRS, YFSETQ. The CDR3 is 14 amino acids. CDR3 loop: CASSRDDKPYGYTF. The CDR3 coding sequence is TGCGCCAGCAGCCGCGACGACAAGCCATATGGCTACACCTTC.

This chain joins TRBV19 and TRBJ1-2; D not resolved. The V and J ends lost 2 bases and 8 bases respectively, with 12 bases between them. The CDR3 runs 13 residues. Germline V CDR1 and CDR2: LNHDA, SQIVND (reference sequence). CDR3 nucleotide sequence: TGTGCCAGTAGTATATCCGGAGCCGGAGGCTACACCTTC. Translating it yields CASSISGAGGYTF.